The 22 T cell receptor beta chains below all came from one sample that was sequenced in a study of blood T cell repertoires in COVID-19. Only in-frame clones appear in the TCRdb table, and some are missing; sequencing was by immunoSEQ multiplex PCR. The profile shows about 160,000 clones, 79% of them singletons. Specimen: peripheral blood. The receptors here all came from a woman aged 60 to 75 with COVID-19, enrolled during active disease.

This clone has only a few counts. The V call is TRBV3-1 (or the pseudogene TRBV3-2), the J call TRBJ1-6; possibly TRBD1 for D (6 bases). The germline CDR1 and CDR2 sequences are LGHDT and YNNKEL (reference sequence). CDR3 length equals 15 residues. The V end lost 1 base, the J end lost 5 bases, and 9 bases lay between the germline ends. The CDR3: CASSQATGNNSPLHF. The CDR3 DNA reads TGTGCCAGCAGCCAAGCGACAGGTAATAATTCACCCCTCCACTTT.

This clone was observed once. The chain employs TRBV6-2 or TRBV6-3 and TRBJ2-5; D call uncertain. Trimming shortened V by 0 bases and J by 7 bases, and 12 bases separated the two germline ends. The CDR3 runs 14 residues. CDR1 and CDR2 from the germline V gene are MNHEY and SVGEGT. CDR3 region: CASSYSSGFGTQYF. The CDR3 DNA reads TGTGCCAGCAGTTACTCGTCCGGGTTCGGGACCCAGTACTTC.

This clone was detected a few times. The chain recombines TRBV11-3 with TRBJ2-1; TRBD2 might be the D (5 bases). The CDR3 sequence is 13 residues long. The germline V gene has CDR1 SGHNT and CDR2 YENEEA. Trimming removed 0 bases from V and 11 bases from J, with 11 bases in between. CDR3 sequence (DNA): TGTGCCAGCAGCTTAGAAGGAGGAGGAAAGCAGTTCTTC. It specifies CASSLEGGGKQFF.

Ten or more counts support this clone. This chain links TRBV6-5 with TRBJ1-3; perhaps TRBD1 as D (6 bases). Germline V CDR1 and CDR2: MNHEY, SVGAGI. The CDR3 runs to 16 residues. V was shortened by 0 bases and J by 4 bases, with 13 bases between the two germline ends. CDR3 in DNA: TGTGCCAGCAGTTACTCCGGGGGGACACTAGGAAACACCATATATTTT. Protein: CASSYSGGTLGNTIYF.

Ten or more counts support this clone. The rearrangement uses TRBV5-1 and TRBJ2-7, with 9 bases lining up with TRBD2. This CDR3 spans 18 amino acids. V shed 3 bases and J 0 bases; nucleotides not matched to a gene: 13. Germline V gene data show CDR1 as SGHRS and CDR2 as YFSETQ. The CDR3 protein is CASSSTSGITTSSYEQYF. In DNA, the CDR3 is TGCGCCAGCAGCTCGACTAGCGGAATTACTACCTCCTCCTACGAGCAGTACTTC. Full variable domain (missing parts from reference TRBV5-1 and TRBJ2-7): KAGVTQTPRYLIKTRGQQVTLSCSPISGHRSVSWYQQTPGQGLQFLFEYFSETQRNKGNFPGRFSGRQFSNSRSEMNVSTLELGDSALYLCASSSTSGITTSSYEQYFGPGTRLTVT.

This rearrangement joins TRBV5-4 to TRBJ1-1, with 7 bases lining up with TRBD1. The CDR3 spans 15 residues. With V trimmed by 4 bases and J by 2 bases, 8 bases remained unmatched. The germline V gene has CDR1 SGHNT and CDR2 YYREEE (reference sequence). CDR3 sequence: CASSATGTVNTEAFF. CDR3 in DNA: TGTGCCAGCAGCGCAACCGGGACAGTCAACACTGAAGCTTTCTTT. Complete variable domain (other parts from reference TRBV5-4 and TRBJ1-1): ETGVTQSPTHLIKTRGQQVTLRCSSQSGHNTVSWYQQALGQGPQFIFQYYREEENGRGNFPPRFSGLQFPNYSSELNVNALELDDSALYLCASSATGTVNTEAFFGQGTRLTVV.

J is TRBJ2-3 and V is TRBV5-1; no clear D. The CDR3 spans 14 residues. V lost 4 bases and J 5 bases, leaving 14 bases between the germline ends. Per germline, CDR1 SGHRS and CDR2 YFSETQ. CDR3 DNA sequence: TGCGCCAGCAGCCGCCGGTTTCGAGGAGATACGCAGTATTTT. It is translated as CASSRRFRGDTQYF.

This clone was counted only a few times. The CDR3 DNA is TGTGCCAGCAGCCCCCAACAGATCTATCGTGAAGCTTTCTTT. Protein product: CASSPQQIYREAFF. The V and J genes are TRBV5-6 and TRBJ1-1; no clear D. Deletions cut 4 bases from V and 7 bases from J, with 17 bases between. CDR1 and CDR2 (germline): SGHDT, YYEEEE. The CDR3 length is 14 residues.

The rearrangement links TRBV7-3 to TRBJ2-3; maybe TRBD2 (6 bases). The CDR3 totals 14 residues. V lost 1 base to trimming and J lost 3 bases, with 8 bases between them. CDR1 and CDR2 from the germline V gene are SGHTA and FQGTGA. The CDR3 reads CASSLRGVTDTQYF. The CDR3 nucleotides are TGTGCCAGCAGCTTAAGGGGGGTAACAGATACGCAGTATTTT.

The chain has TRBV29-1 and TRBJ2-5; 8 positions match TRBD1. Germline trimming cut 6 bases from V and 5 bases from J; bases unmatched to any gene: 14. This CDR3 is built from 15 residues. Germline V gives CDR1 SQVTM, CDR2 ANQGSEA. CDR3 sequence (DNA): TGCAGCGTCACAGGGGGGATAGGCTATTGGGAGACCCAGTACTTC. Translated, it gives CSVTGGIGYWETQYF.

This clone appeared once. The chain couples TRBV29-1 to TRBJ1-2, with TRBD1 matching over 7 bases. J gave up 8 bases and V 5 bases, and 2 bases lay outside the gene matches. Germline CDR1 and CDR2: SQVTM and ANQGSEA. The CDR3 runs 10 residues. The CDR3 spells CSVKDRGYTF. The CDR3 DNA reads as TGCAGCGTTAAGGACAGGGGCTACACCTTC.

CDR3 coding DNA: TGTGCCAGCAGCTTCGTAGTAGGAGCAGATACGCAGTATTTT. Protein product: CASSFVVGADTQYF. This chain uses TRBV7-9 with TRBJ2-3; no reliable D call. The CDR3 is made up of 14 amino acids. Per germline, CDR1 SEHNR and CDR2 FQNEAQ (reference sequence). V was trimmed by 3 bases and J by 4 bases, leaving 11 bases between them.

The chain has TRBV5-1 and TRBJ2-3, with a tentative D call TRBD2 (6 bases). Germline V CDR1 and CDR2: SGHRS, YFSETQ. The CDR3 runs 17 residues. The germline V and J ends were trimmed by 4 bases and 0 bases, with 18 bases remaining between them. CDR3: CASSVPGTGTSTDTQYF. DNA for the CDR3: TGCGCCAGCAGCGTTCCCGGGACTGGGACTAGCACAGATACGCAGTATTTT.

The chain carries TRBV18 and TRBJ2-3; 8 nucleotides match TRBD1. J was trimmed by 3 bases and V by 3 bases; bases with no gene match: 5. Per germline, CDR1 KGHSH and CDR2 LQKENI. This CDR3 is built from 15 residues. The CDR3 region has the DNA TGTGCCAGCTCACCCGCAGGGGGCGGGACAGATACGCAGTATTTT. This gives the protein CASSPAGGGTDTQYF.

V is TRBV28 and J is TRBJ1-2; TRBD1 aligns across 10 bases. The CDR3 loop spans 11 amino acids. CDR1 is MDHEN and CDR2 is SYDVKM in the germline V gene. V lost 8 bases, J lost 7 bases, and 1 base stayed unmatched. For the CDR3, the DNA is TGTGCCAGCCGACAGGGGGCTGGCTACACCTTC. Its translation is CASRQGAGYTF.

The CDR3 loop reads CASSLAAGEEEKLFF. The DNA of the CDR3 is TGCGCCAGCAGCTTGGCGGCAGGGGAAGAAGAAAAACTGTTTTTT. The chain recombines TRBV5-1 with TRBJ1-4; a possible D gene is TRBD1 (6 bases). The CDR3 has 15 amino acids. Trimming shortened V by 0 bases and J by 8 bases, and 14 bases separated the two germline ends. Germline loops: CDR1 SGHRS, CDR2 YFSETQ.

This rearrangement joins TRBV4-3 to TRBJ2-7; D is possibly TRBD2 (6 bases). The ends were cut back, 3 bases at V and 1 base at J, with 13 bases in the middle. Per germline, CDR1 LGHNA and CDR2 YSLEER. There are 15 residues in the CDR3. CDR3 loop: CASSQAGTASYEQYF. CDR3 nucleotides: TGCGCCAGCAGCCAGGCCGGGACTGCATCCTACGAGCAGTACTTC.

The chain combines TRBV14 with TRBJ2-1; D not resolved. The ends were cut back, 1 base at V and 6 bases at J, with 16 bases in the middle. Germline V gene sequence: CDR1 SGHDN, CDR2 FVKESK. CDR3 size: 16 residues. The CDR3 region has the DNA TGTGCCAGCAGCCAAGCGGTCAGATCCCCTAGCAATGAGCAGTTCTTC. It translates to CASSQAVRSPSNEQFF.

This clone was observed a handful of times. V and J are TRBV6-5 and TRBJ1-3, with D possibly TRBD1 on 6 matching bases. V was pared by 6 bases and J by 2 bases, with 11 bases between. Germline CDR1 and CDR2: MNHEY and SVGAGI. The CDR3 is 14 residues long. CDR3 loop: CASRPQGTGNTIYF. In DNA form, the CDR3 reads TGTGCCAGCAGGCCCCAGGGGACTGGAAACACCATATATTTT.

V and J are TRBV7-3 and TRBJ1-1; D gene ambiguous. Looked up from germline, CDR1 is SGHTA and CDR2 is FQGTGA. This CDR3 has 14 amino acids. V dropped 1 base and J dropped 3 bases, with 9 bases sitting between them. This CDR3 is CASSLRSRDTEAFF. CDR3 nucleotides: TGTGCCAGCAGCTTAAGATCGAGGGACACTGAAGCTTTCTTT.

The chain couples TRBV9 to TRBJ1-1; D is undetermined. The V gene lost 4 bases and the J gene lost 1 base, with 11 bases spanning the gap. The CDR3 loop spans 14 amino acids. CDR1 and CDR2 (germline): SGDLS, YYNGEE. In nucleotides, the CDR3 is TGTGCCAGCAGCCCGGGAACAGAGAACACTGAAGCTTTCTTT. Translation: CASSPGTENTEAFF.

CDR3 nucleotides: TGTGCCAGCAGTCGAGGGACAGGGGGCTTCTACGAGCAGTACTTC. Protein product: CASSRGTGGFYEQYF. V and J are TRBV27 and TRBJ2-7, with 12 bases identical to TRBD1. The CDR3 is 15 amino acids. CDR1 and CDR2 from the germline V gene are MNHEY and SMNVEV (reference sequence). With V trimmed by 5 bases and J by 3 bases, 5 bases remained unmatched.